This TCR beta chain was identified during a study of Ad26.COV2.S vaccination and SARS-CoV-2 variants. V gave up 5 bases and J gave up 4 bases; unmatched junction bases: 7. CDR3 length: 15 amino acids. Germline-derived CDR1 and CDR2 are MNHEY and SMNVEV (reference sequence). Treatment indicated: roughly 19 received Ad26.COV2.S at low or high dose, single or two shots; 5 received placebo; per-sample allocation not given. Sampling happened 63 days after the first vaccine or placebo injection. An Ad26 vector expressing Wuhan-strain SARS-CoV-2 spike served as the vaccine. Only in-frame clones appear in the TCRdb table, and some are missing; sequencing was by immunoSEQ multiplex PCR. The profile shows about 350,000 clones, around 88% of them singletons.

The V gene is TRBV27, the J gene TRBJ2-1, with 8 positions matching TRBD2. The sequencing used peripheral blood, collected in a trial of Ad26.COV2.S vaccine versus placebo. The clonotype comes from a person between 18 and 60 years old who received the Ad26.COV2.S COVID-19 vaccine or a placebo. This chain's CDR3 is CASSDLTSAYNEQFF. In nucleotides, the CDR3 is TGTGCCAGCAGTGACCTGACTAGCGCGTACAATGAGCAGTTCTTC.